Each of the 18 T cell receptor beta chains below was sequenced from the same sample in a study of OX40 agonist ivuxolimab in advanced cancers. Only in-frame clones appear in the TCRdb table, and some are missing; sequencing was by immunoSEQ multiplex PCR. The sample shows roughly 91,000 clones, 70% to 90% of them seen only once. The sample here was CD4+ or CD8+ T cells sorted from blood, taken in a trial of the OX40 agonist ivuxolimab. All receptors come from an adult with an advanced solid tumor such as melanoma, head and neck, liver or kidney cancer.

The chain uses TRBV19 and TRBJ2-5; tentatively, D is TRBD1 (6 bases). Trimming stripped 4 bases from V and 9 bases from J, with 18 bases between. The V gene's germline CDR1 is LNHDA and CDR2 SQIVND (reference sequence). The CDR3 spans 14 residues. In DNA form, the CDR3 reads TGTGCCAGTAGTACGACCGGCCAAACAGGGTCCCAGTACTTC. This translates into CASSTTGQTGSQYF.

The gene calls are TRBV29-1 and TRBJ2-7; D uncertain. In germline, CDR1 is SQVTM, CDR2 ANQGSEA. Trimming removed 0 bases from V and 7 bases from J, with 10 bases in between. The CDR3 runs 12 residues. The CDR3 DNA is TGCAGCGTTGAAGAGGGGTCCAATGAGCAGTACTTC. As protein: CSVEEGSNEQYF.

The chain has TRBV11-2 and TRBJ1-2; the D is unclear. This CDR3 has 15 residues. Trimming took off 2 bases at V and 0 bases at J, with 10 bases between the two ends. The germline V gene encodes CDR1 SGHAT and CDR2 FQNNGV. The CDR3 nucleotides read TGTGCCAGCAGCTTAATGGGAACCTCTAACTATGGCTACACCTTC. As protein: CASSLMGTSNYGYTF.

V and J are TRBV7-2 and TRBJ1-2, with 8 bases that match TRBD1. J gave up 6 bases and V 1 base, and 7 bases lay outside the gene matches. Per the germline V gene, CDR1 is SGHTA and CDR2 is FQGNSA. The CDR3 runs to 15 residues. The CDR3 reads CASSLGGRGPDGYTF. DNA for the CDR3: TGTGCCAGCAGCTTAGGTGGCAGGGGGCCGGATGGCTACACCTTC.

The V call is TRBV7-2, the J call TRBJ1-6; the D gene is possibly TRBD1 (6 bases). Germline loops: CDR1 SGHTA, CDR2 FQGNSA. This CDR3 spans 15 amino acids. The V and J ends lost 1 base and 7 bases respectively, with 11 bases between them. The CDR3 sequence is CASSLEGGRNSPLHF. For the CDR3, the DNA is TGTGCCAGCAGCTTAGAGGGGGGAAGGAATTCACCCCTCCACTTT.

J is TRBJ1-6 and V is TRBV4-3; TRBD1 is a possible D gene (5 bases). The CDR3 spans 16 residues. Germline V CDR1 and CDR2: LGHNA, YSLEER. V lost 1 base to trimming and J lost 8 bases, with 15 bases between them. DNA of the CDR3: TGCGCCAGCAGCCAAGCCGGGGCGGGGATGGATTCACCCCTCCACTTT. Translating it yields CASSQAGAGMDSPLHF.

V and J are TRBV5-1 and TRBJ2-5; TRBD2 is a possible D gene (6 bases). CDR3 length: 16 amino acids. V lost 3 bases and J lost 2, with 17 bases in between. In germline, CDR1 is SGHRS, CDR2 YFSETQ. The CDR3 DNA reads TGCGCCAGCAGCTCGCAAGCCACCGGGACTCAAGAGACCCAGTACTTC. Protein sequence: CASSSQATGTQETQYF. The full variable domain, completed using reference TRBV5-1 and TRBJ2-5, is KAGVTQTPRYLIKTRGQQVTLSCSPISGHRSVSWYQQTPGQGLQFLFEYFSETQRNKGNFPGRFSGRQFSNSRSEMNVSTLELGDSALYLCASSSQATGTQETQYFGPGTRLLVL.

The CDR3 DNA sequence: TGTGCCATCAGTGAGCAGACAGGGCTTGGAAACACCATATATTTT. Translation gives CAISEQTGLGNTIYF. The gene calls are TRBV10-3 and TRBJ1-3; 7 bases line up with TRBD1. This CDR3 region has 15 residues. The trim removed 2 bases at V and 3 bases at J, leaving 4 bases unmatched. CDR1 ENHRY and CDR2 SYGVKD come from the germline V gene.

V usage is TRBV4-2 and J usage is TRBJ1-1, with no clear D. The CDR3 loop spans 12 amino acids. Germline loops: CDR1 LGHNA, CDR2 YNFKEQ. Deletions cut 1 base from V and 4 bases from J, with 4 bases between. The CDR3, as DNA: TGTGCCAGCAGCCAAGCGGGCACTGAAGCTTTCTTT. Translation: CASSQAGTEAFF.

V and J are TRBV2 and TRBJ1-4; 7 bases agree with TRBD1. The CDR3 totals 15 residues. Per germline, CDR1 SNHLY and CDR2 FYNNEI. J lost 8 bases, V lost 6 bases, and 12 bases had no gene match. The DNA of the CDR3 is TGTGCCAGCAGGGAACAGGGGACTGGTGGGGAAAAACTGTTTTTT. Amino acids: CASREQGTGGEKLFF. Combining the CDR3 with reference TRBV2 and TRBJ1-4 gives the whole variable domain EPEVTQTPSHQVTQMGQEVILRCVPISNHLYFYWYRQILGQKVEFLVSFYNNEISEKSEIFDDQFSVERPDGSNFTLKIRSTKLEDSAMYFCASREQGTGGEKLFFGSGTQLSVL.

The chain recombines TRBV7-3 with TRBJ2-5; 8 bases are shared with TRBD1. J lost 4 bases, V lost 5 bases, and 6 bases had no gene match. The CDR3 is made up of 14 amino acids. Germline V lookup: CDR1 SGHTA, CDR2 FQGTGA. CDR3 protein: CASSPGTGGETQYF. The CDR3 DNA reads as TGTGCCAGCAGCCCGGGGACAGGAGGAGAGACCCAGTACTTC.

On this clone: This specimen includes other DNA sequences encoding the same CDR3. V and J are TRBV2 and TRBJ1-5, with D maybe TRBD1 (5 bases). Trimming removed 6 bases at V and 2 bases at J, with 8 bases between. Germline CDR1 and CDR2: SNHLY and FYNNEI. The CDR3 consists of 13 residues. The CDR3 DNA follows: TGTGCCAGCAGGGGGACTGGCAATCAGCCCCAGCATTTT. Protein sequence: CASRGTGNQPQHF.

V gene TRBV19 combines with J gene TRBJ1-3; D uncertain. The V end lost 4 bases, the J end lost 0 bases, and 10 bases lay between the germline ends. In germline, CDR1 is LNHDA, CDR2 SQIVND (reference sequence). The CDR3 contains 15 residues. CDR3: CASSTTVASGNTIYF. The DNA for the CDR3 is TGTGCCAGTAGTACCACAGTAGCCTCTGGAAACACCATATATTTT.

With regard to this clone: Other DNA sequences within the sample encode an identical CDR3. This rearrangement joins TRBV4-3 to TRBJ2-2; a weak D match, TRBD1 (6 bases). Germline CDR1 is LGHNA and CDR2 is YSLEER. The CDR3 spans 17 residues. The V end was cut by 1 base, the J end by 1 base, with 13 bases between. CDR3 sequence reads: CASSQGPGQRNTGELFF. Written as DNA, the CDR3 is TGCGCCAGCAGCCAAGGGCCAGGACAGCGGAACACCGGGGAGCTGTTTTTT.

The CDR3 sequence is CASSPLGEETQYF. The CDR3 DNA reads as TGTGCCAGCAGTCCCCTCGGGGAAGAGACCCAGTACTTC. The rearrangement links TRBV11-2 to TRBJ2-5, with D possibly being TRBD2 (5 bases). CDR1 SGHAT and CDR2 FQNNGV come from the germline V gene. With 6 bases removed from V and 3 bases from J, the gap between germline ends came to 11 bases. The CDR3 is 13 amino acids.

This chain connects TRBV18 to TRBJ1-1; perhaps TRBD1 as D (6 bases). The CDR3 length is 16 residues. In germline, CDR1 is KGHSH, CDR2 LQKENI. The V end was cut by 2 bases, the J end by 0 bases, with 13 bases between. The CDR3 here is CASSPTRTAMNTEAFF. The CDR3 coding sequence is TGTGCCAGCTCACCAACCAGGACAGCGATGAACACTGAAGCTTTCTTT.

The chain employs TRBV6-1 and TRBJ2-7, with 7 bases aligning to TRBD1. The CDR3 runs to 13 residues. J gave up 7 bases and V 6 bases, and 9 bases lay outside the gene matches. Looked up from germline, CDR1 is MNHNS and CDR2 is SASEGT. CDR3 sequence: CASSPRGLEEQYF. The CDR3 nucleotides are TGTGCCAGCAGCCCTAGGGGGCTGGAGGAGCAGTACTTC.

This clone was seen more than once but under ten times. The V and J genes are TRBV5-1 and TRBJ2-5; D perhaps matches TRBD1 (6 bases). Trimming took off 4 bases at V and 2 bases at J, with 15 bases between the two ends. This CDR3 spans 15 amino acids. Germline V gene data show CDR1 as SGHRS and CDR2 as YFSETQ. In DNA, the CDR3 is TGCGCCAGCAGCGTCGGGGCAGGGGTTCAAGAGACCCAGTACTTC. It codes for CASSVGAGVQETQYF.